Given below is one T cell receptor beta chain in context. The entry originates in a study of blood T cell repertoires in COVID-19. About the study: COVID-19 samples, acute and convalescent, were from the United States, Italy and Spain. The analysed material was cDNA or gDNA that came from T cells, B-cell-depleted T cells, or PBMCs.

Source study methods: Quantification of nucleated cells was approximated via reference gene primer amplification. Generated by immunoSEQ multiplex PCR, the TCRdb table keeps only in-frame clones and is missing some. V, J and clone size are taken as reported in that table, and D and trimming were inferred from the DNA itself. Of 120,000 or so clones listed, approximately 80% are singletons. The CDR3 sequence is 16 residues long. V gave up 2 bases and J gave up 5 bases; unmatched junction bases: 3. Looked up from germline, CDR1 is MNHEY and CDR2 is SVGAGI. This receptor was obtained from a woman between 65 and 79 years old with acute or convalescent COVID-19. Sequenced sample: peripheral blood. This chain uses TRBV6-5 with TRBJ2-1; 13 bases are shared with TRBD2. CDR3 sequence (DNA): TGTGCCAGCAGTTACCTTACTAGCGGGGGGGACAATGAGCAGTTCTTC. Its translation: CASSYLTSGGDNEQFF.